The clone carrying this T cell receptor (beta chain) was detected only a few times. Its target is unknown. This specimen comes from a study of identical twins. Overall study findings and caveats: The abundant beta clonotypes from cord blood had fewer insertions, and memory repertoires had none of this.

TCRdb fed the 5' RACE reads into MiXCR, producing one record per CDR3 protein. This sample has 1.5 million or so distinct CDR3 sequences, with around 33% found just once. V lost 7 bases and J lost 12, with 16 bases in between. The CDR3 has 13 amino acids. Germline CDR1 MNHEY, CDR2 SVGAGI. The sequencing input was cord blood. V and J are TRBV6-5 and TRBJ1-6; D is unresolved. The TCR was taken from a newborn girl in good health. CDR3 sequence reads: CASNPGPDLPLHF. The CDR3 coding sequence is TGTGCCAGCAACCCTGGGCCAGACCTACCCCTCCACTTT.